This T cell receptor beta chain was obtained from a study of blood T cells in healthy people across ages. Notes on the study in general: With naive T cell percentage, TCR beta diversity showed a strong correlation. Investigators treated diversity estimates from one million T cells as underestimates.

A J-beta primer mix and a sample-barcoded 5' primer were used in a second PCR of about 6 to 12 cycles. Each sample provided no less than 3 million CDR3-containing paired-end reads. MiXCR, run by TCRdb on the 5' RACE reads, gives a single entry per CDR3 protein. Here the sample spans hundreds of thousands of distinct CDR3 sequences, 50% to 65% being singletons. The CDR3 sequence is 16 residues long. J was trimmed by 0 bases and V by 5 bases; bases with no gene match: 8. The germline gives CDR1 ENHRY, CDR2 SYGVKD. Regarding this clonotype: What it binds is not known.

This receptor was identified in a man of 80 years or more in good health. Sequenced input: blood. The V call is TRBV10-3, the J call TRBJ2-7, with TRBD1 identical over 9 bases. CDR3: CAISKSGQGSSYEQYF. The CDR3 DNA is TGTGCCATCAGTAAATCCGGACAGGGGAGCTCCTACGAGCAGTACTTC.